This is a list of T cell receptor beta chains from one sample in a study of blood T cell repertoires in COVID-19. Here immunoSEQ multiplex PCR was the method, and the copy in TCRdb shows in-frame clones only, minus some. The sample shows 100,000 or so clones, about 76% of them seen only once. The sequencing sample was made of peripheral blood. Receptor source: a human donor in a cohort sampled during active COVID-19. Each CDR3 is given with its conserved first and last residue. Fields, in order: V gene, D gene, J gene, clone size, CDR3 DNA, CDR3 protein. D genes are given only for firm matches. Clone size is given for some rows only: seen once, a few or many times, or a class if the clone is expanded.

V gene: TRBV7-8
D gene: NA
J gene: TRBJ2-3
clone size: NA
CDR3 DNA: TGTGCCAGCAGCCCCCCGGCAGATACGCAGTATTTT
CDR3 protein: CASSPPADTQYF

V gene: TRBV10-3
D gene: NA
J gene: TRBJ1-3
clone size: NA
CDR3 DNA: TGTGCCATCAGTGAGCCGGGGGTTGGAAACACCATATATTTT
CDR3 protein: CAISEPGVGNTIYF

V gene: TRBV9
D gene: NA
J gene: TRBJ2-3
clone size: NA
CDR3 DNA: TGTGCCAGCAGCGTGAACTGGGATACGCAGTATTTT
CDR3 protein: CASSVNWDTQYF

V gene: TRBV9
D gene: TRBD2
J gene: TRBJ2-2
clone size: NA
CDR3 DNA: TGTGCCAGCGGAGGGACTAGCGGGACTGTCGGGGAGCTGTTTTTT
CDR3 protein: CASGGTSGTVGELFF

V gene: TRBV6-5
D gene: NA
J gene: TRBJ1-4
clone size: NA
CDR3 DNA: TGTGCCAGCAGTCTCCAGACTAATGAAAAACTGTTTTTT
CDR3 protein: CASSLQTNEKLFF

V gene: TRBV6-6
D gene: NA
J gene: TRBJ1-1
clone size: NA
CDR3 DNA: TGTGCCAGCAGTTACTCTGGGGCGCCTGACACTGAAGCTTTCTTT
CDR3 protein: CASSYSGAPDTEAFF

V gene: TRBV5-4
D gene: NA
J gene: TRBJ1-4
clone size: NA
CDR3 DNA: TGTGCCAGCAGCTTGGCGGGGGGTGAGGGTGAAAAACTGTTTTTT
CDR3 protein: CASSLAGGEGEKLFF

V gene: TRBV20-1
D gene: NA
J gene: TRBJ2-7
clone size: NA
CDR3 DNA: TGCAGTGCTATATCAGACAGCGAGCAGTACTTC
CDR3 protein: CSAISDSEQYF

V gene: TRBV5-1
D gene: NA
J gene: TRBJ2-7
clone size: NA
CDR3 DNA: TGCGCCAGCAGCTTCTACTCCTACGAGCAGTACTTC
CDR3 protein: CASSFYSYEQYF

V gene: TRBV29-1
D gene: NA
J gene: TRBJ2-3
clone size: NA
CDR3 DNA: TGCAGCGCAGGACAGAAAAGCACAGATACGCAGTATTTT
CDR3 protein: CSAGQKSTDTQYF

V gene: TRBV6-5
D gene: NA
J gene: TRBJ2-7
clone size: once
CDR3 DNA: TGTGCCAGCAGACGGGGGAGAGGATACGAGCAGTACTTC
CDR3 protein: CASRRGRGYEQYF

V gene: TRBV19
D gene: TRBD1
J gene: TRBJ2-5
clone size: once
CDR3 DNA: TGTGCCAGTAGCCGTGACTCTCGCGGGACAGGCAAAGAGACCCAGTACTTC
CDR3 protein: CASSRDSRGTGKETQYF

V gene: TRBV2
D gene: TRBD2
J gene: TRBJ2-1
clone size: NA
CDR3 DNA: TGTGCCAGCGGTAGGACTAGCGGGAGGGGGGTCAATGAGCAGTTCTTC
CDR3 protein: CASGRTSGRGVNEQFF

V gene: TRBV27
D gene: TRBD1
J gene: TRBJ1-1
clone size: few
CDR3 DNA: TGTGCCAGCAGTTTAGTTGCCCAGGGGGCGTGGGCTAACACTGAAGCTTTCTTT
CDR3 protein: CASSLVAQGAWANTEAFF

V gene: TRBV11-2
D gene: NA
J gene: TRBJ1-1
clone size: NA
CDR3 DNA: TGTGCCAGCAGCTTAGGACCAGGGGATTCTCTCACTGAAGCTTTCTTT
CDR3 protein: CASSLGPGDSLTEAFF

V gene: TRBV7-9
D gene: NA
J gene: TRBJ2-1
clone size: NA
CDR3 DNA: TGTGCCAGCAGCTGGCCTAGTTTAGGTGAGCAGTTCTTC
CDR3 protein: CASSWPSLGEQFF

V gene: TRBV5-4
D gene: TRBD2
J gene: TRBJ2-5
clone size: once
CDR3 DNA: TGTGCCAGCAGCTTGGGACAGTGGGAGGGCCTAGAGACCCAGTACTTC
CDR3 protein: CASSLGQWEGLETQYF

V gene: TRBV29-1
D gene: NA
J gene: TRBJ1-1
clone size: NA
CDR3 DNA: TGCAGCGTTCTCAGGGGACTGAACACTGAAGCTTTCTTT
CDR3 protein: CSVLRGLNTEAFF

V gene: TRBV5-1
D gene: NA
J gene: TRBJ1-2
clone size: NA
CDR3 DNA: TGCGCCAGCAGCCCCGACCTTCGGGGTTATGGCTACACCTTC
CDR3 protein: CASSPDLRGYGYTF

V gene: TRBV6-5
D gene: TRBD1
J gene: TRBJ2-3
clone size: NA
CDR3 DNA: TGTGCCAGCAGCAACAGGGGTTTGAGCACAGATACGCAGTATTTT
CDR3 protein: CASSNRGLSTDTQYF

V gene: TRBV18
D gene: NA
J gene: TRBJ1-2
clone size: NA
CDR3 DNA: TGTGCCAGCTCTGAAGACAGGATATTAAACACCTTC
CDR3 protein: CASSEDRILNTF

V gene: TRBV5-4
D gene: NA
J gene: TRBJ2-5
clone size: NA
CDR3 DNA: TGTGCCAGCACCCACAGAGACAGCAATCAAGAGACCCAGTACTTC
CDR3 protein: CASTHRDSNQETQYF

V gene: TRBV4-3
D gene: NA
J gene: TRBJ2-1
clone size: NA
CDR3 DNA: TGCGCCAGCAGCCCGCACCGGGACTGGCAATACAATGAGCAGTTCTTC
CDR3 protein: CASSPHRDWQYNEQFF

V gene: TRBV9
D gene: NA
J gene: TRBJ2-5
clone size: once
CDR3 DNA: TGTGCCAGCAGCGTAGATCCGCAGGGACAAGAGACCCAGTACTTC
CDR3 protein: CASSVDPQGQETQYF

V gene: TRBV9
D gene: NA
J gene: TRBJ1-5
clone size: NA
CDR3 DNA: TGTGCCAGCAGCGTACCCCCAGGGGTCCAGCCCCAGCATTTT
CDR3 protein: CASSVPPGVQPQHF

V gene: TRBV24-1
D gene: TRBD2
J gene: TRBJ2-1
clone size: NA
CDR3 DNA: TGTGCCACCAGTGATGCCGGGACTAGCGGGAGTTATGAGCAGTTCTTC
CDR3 protein: CATSDAGTSGSYEQFF

V gene: TRBV28
D gene: TRBD2
J gene: TRBJ2-3
clone size: NA
CDR3 DNA: TGTGCCAGCAGTTCATCTAGCGGGAGTGAAACAGATACGCAGTATTTT
CDR3 protein: CASSSSSGSETDTQYF

V gene: TRBV19
D gene: NA
J gene: TRBJ1-2
clone size: NA
CDR3 DNA: TGTGCCAGTAGTATAGTGGGACAAGCTAACTATGGCTACACCTTC
CDR3 protein: CASSIVGQANYGYTF

V gene: TRBV11-2
D gene: NA
J gene: TRBJ2-4
clone size: NA
CDR3 DNA: TGTGCCAGCAGCTTAGTCCGGCAGGGGTACATTCAGTACTTC
CDR3 protein: CASSLVRQGYIQYF

V gene: TRBV5-1
D gene: TRBD1
J gene: TRBJ2-7
clone size: NA
CDR3 DNA: TGCGCCAGCAGCTTGGGCCTGGGACAGATCTCCTACGAGCAGTACTTC
CDR3 protein: CASSLGLGQISYEQYF

V gene: TRBV4-1
D gene: TRBD1
J gene: TRBJ1-5
clone size: many
CDR3 DNA: TGCGCCAGCAGCGATCAGACAGGGGATAATCAGCCCCAGCATTTT
CDR3 protein: CASSDQTGDNQPQHF

V gene: TRBV28
D gene: TRBD2
J gene: TRBJ2-1
clone size: few
CDR3 DNA: TGTGCCAGCAGGACTAGCGGGAGATCGGTTAATGAGCAGTTCTTC
CDR3 protein: CASRTSGRSVNEQFF

V gene: TRBV6-1
D gene: NA
J gene: TRBJ2-1
clone size: NA
CDR3 DNA: TGTGCCAGCAGTGAGGTGGACTTGTCCTACAATGAGCAGTTCTTC
CDR3 protein: CASSEVDLSYNEQFF

V gene: TRBV20-1
D gene: NA
J gene: TRBJ2-7
clone size: few
CDR3 DNA: TGCAGTGCTTTAGCGGCCTACGAGCAGTACTTC
CDR3 protein: CSALAAYEQYF

V gene: TRBV7-2
D gene: NA
J gene: TRBJ1-3
clone size: NA
CDR3 DNA: TGTGCCAGCAGCTTAATGGGGCCCTTCGACACCATATATTTT
CDR3 protein: CASSLMGPFDTIYF

V gene: TRBV28
D gene: TRBD2
J gene: TRBJ2-3
clone size: many
CDR3 DNA: TGTGCCAGCAGTCCACCTAGCGGTACTAGCACAGATACGCAGTATTTT
CDR3 protein: CASSPPSGTSTDTQYF

V gene: TRBV27
D gene: TRBD2
J gene: TRBJ2-7
clone size: NA
CDR3 DNA: TGTGCCAGCAGTAGCGGGACTAGCGGCTACGAGCAGTACTTC
CDR3 protein: CASSSGTSGYEQYF

V gene: TRBV6-2/TRBV6-3
D gene: TRBD1
J gene: TRBJ2-5
clone size: NA
CDR3 DNA: TGTGCCAGCAGCGGACAGGTCCAAGAGACCCAGTACTTC
CDR3 protein: CASSGQVQETQYF

V gene: TRBV12-3/TRBV12-4
D gene: TRBD1
J gene: TRBJ2-7
clone size: NA
CDR3 DNA: TGTGCCAGCTCCCTCTCAGGGGGCGCACTGCAGTACTTC
CDR3 protein: CASSLSGGALQYF

V gene: TRBV10-3
D gene: TRBD1
J gene: TRBJ1-2
clone size: NA
CDR3 DNA: TGTGCCACCCAAACAGGGGTGGTTGGCTACACCTTC
CDR3 protein: CATQTGVVGYTF

V gene: TRBV7-9
D gene: NA
J gene: TRBJ2-1
clone size: NA
CDR3 DNA: TGTGCCAGCAGCTCGGGGGGCAGTTCCTACAATGAGCAGTTCTTC
CDR3 protein: CASSSGGSSYNEQFF